A single TCR beta chain is shown here with its context. This record belongs to a study of blood T cell repertoires in COVID-19. Study summary: The analysed material was cDNA or gDNA that came from T cells, B-cell-depleted T cells, or PBMCs.

The germline V gene has CDR1 MDHEN and CDR2 SYDVKM. V was shortened by 4 bases and J by 7 bases, with 16 bases between the two germline ends. This CDR3 spans 15 amino acids. The repertoire was sequenced with immunoSEQ multiplex PCR; TCRdb's copy has only in-frame clones and lacks some. Here the sample spans roughly 250,000 clones, roughly 87% being singletons. This receptor was identified in a man in his 60s who had recovered from COVID-19. V gene TRBV28 combines with J gene TRBJ1-4; D is undetermined. The sample comprised peripheral blood. CDR3 region: CASSSPGLITEKLFF. The CDR3 DNA reads as TGTGCCAGCAGTTCTCCCGGACTGATCACTGAAAAACTGTTTTTT.